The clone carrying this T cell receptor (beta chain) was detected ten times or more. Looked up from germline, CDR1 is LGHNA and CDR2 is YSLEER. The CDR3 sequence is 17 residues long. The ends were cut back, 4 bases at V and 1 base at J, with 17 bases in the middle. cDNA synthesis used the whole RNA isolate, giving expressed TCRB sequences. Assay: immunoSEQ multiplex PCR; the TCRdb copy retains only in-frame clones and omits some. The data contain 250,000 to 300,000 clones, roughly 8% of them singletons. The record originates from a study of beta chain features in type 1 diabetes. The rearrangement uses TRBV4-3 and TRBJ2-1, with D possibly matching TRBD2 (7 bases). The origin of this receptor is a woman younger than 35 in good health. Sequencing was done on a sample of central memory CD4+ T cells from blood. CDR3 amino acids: CASSPYREGTSYNEQFF. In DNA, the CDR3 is TGCGCCAGCAGCCCTTATAGGGAGGGGACATCCTACAATGAGCAGTTCTTC.